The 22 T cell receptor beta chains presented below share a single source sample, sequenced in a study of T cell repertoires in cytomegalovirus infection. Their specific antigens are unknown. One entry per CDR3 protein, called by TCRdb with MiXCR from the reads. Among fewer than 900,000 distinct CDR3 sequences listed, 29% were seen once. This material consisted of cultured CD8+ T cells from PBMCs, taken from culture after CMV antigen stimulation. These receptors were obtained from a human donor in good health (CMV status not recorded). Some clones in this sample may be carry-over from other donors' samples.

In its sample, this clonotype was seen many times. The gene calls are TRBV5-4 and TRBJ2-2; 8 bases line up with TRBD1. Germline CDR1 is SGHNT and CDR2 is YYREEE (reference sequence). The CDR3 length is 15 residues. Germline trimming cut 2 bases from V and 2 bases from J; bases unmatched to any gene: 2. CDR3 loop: CASSFGQGNTGELFF. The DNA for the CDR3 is TGTGCCAGCAGCTTCGGACAGGGTAACACCGGGGAGCTGTTTTTT.

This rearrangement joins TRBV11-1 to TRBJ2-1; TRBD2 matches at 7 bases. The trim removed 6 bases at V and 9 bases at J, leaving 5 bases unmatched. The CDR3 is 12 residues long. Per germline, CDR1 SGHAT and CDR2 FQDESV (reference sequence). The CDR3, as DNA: TGTGCCAGCAGTCCAAAGCGGGGTGAGCAGTTCTTC. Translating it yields CASSPKRGEQFF.

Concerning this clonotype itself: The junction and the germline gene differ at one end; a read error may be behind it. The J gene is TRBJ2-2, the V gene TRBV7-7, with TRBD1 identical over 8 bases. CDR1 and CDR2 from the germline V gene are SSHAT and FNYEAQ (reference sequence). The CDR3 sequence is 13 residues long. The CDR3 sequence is CASSRDRGWELFF. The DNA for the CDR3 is TGTGCTAGCAGCCGCGACAGGGGTTGGGAGCTGTTTTTT.

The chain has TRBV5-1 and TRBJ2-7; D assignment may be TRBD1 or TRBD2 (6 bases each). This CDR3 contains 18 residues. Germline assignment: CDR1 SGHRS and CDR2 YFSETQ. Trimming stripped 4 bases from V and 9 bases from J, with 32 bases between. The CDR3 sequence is CASSRGDSPQGPLGGQYV. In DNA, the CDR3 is TGCGCCAGCAGCCGAGGAGACAGCCCTCAGGGGCCGCTCGGGGGGCAGTACGTC.

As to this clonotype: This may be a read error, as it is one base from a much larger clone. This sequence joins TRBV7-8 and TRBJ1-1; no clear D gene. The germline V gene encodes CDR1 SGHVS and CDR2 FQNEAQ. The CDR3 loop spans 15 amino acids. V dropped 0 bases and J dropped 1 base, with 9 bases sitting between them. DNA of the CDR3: TGTGCCAGCAGCTTAGCGGAACTGGAGAACACTGAAGCTTTCTTT. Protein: CASSLAELENTEAFF.

In DNA, the CDR3 is TGTGCCAGCAGCTTAGGGGGAACACGAGAGACCCAGTACTTC. Translating gives CASSLGGTRETQYF. This rearrangement joins TRBV7-9 to TRBJ2-5, with unresolved D. The V end was cut by 1 base, the J end by 4 bases, with 10 bases between. The germline V gene has CDR1 SEHNR and CDR2 FQNEAQ (reference sequence). This CDR3 is 14 amino acids long.

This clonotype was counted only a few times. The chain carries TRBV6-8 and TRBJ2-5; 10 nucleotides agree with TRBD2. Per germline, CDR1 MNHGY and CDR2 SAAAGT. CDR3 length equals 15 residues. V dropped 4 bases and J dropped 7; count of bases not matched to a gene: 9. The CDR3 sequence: CASSSVLAGYGTQYF. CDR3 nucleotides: TGTGCCAGCAGTTCGGTACTAGCGGGATACGGGACCCAGTACTTC.

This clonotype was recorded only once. The CDR3 reads CSVLGETQYF. DNA of the CDR3: TGCAGCGTTCTAGGAGAGACCCAGTACTTC. The chain is built from TRBV29-1 and TRBJ2-5, with unresolved D. Germline CDR1 and CDR2: SQVTM and ANQGSEA. The CDR3 runs to 10 residues. Trimming took 5 bases from V and 4 from J, leaving 5 bases between them.

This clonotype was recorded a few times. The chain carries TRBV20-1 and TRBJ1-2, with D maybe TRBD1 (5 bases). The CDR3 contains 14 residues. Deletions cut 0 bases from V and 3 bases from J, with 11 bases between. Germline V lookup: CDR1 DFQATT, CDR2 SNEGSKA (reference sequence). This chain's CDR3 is CSARDSRGDYGYTF. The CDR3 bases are TGCAGTGCTAGAGACAGCCGGGGCGACTATGGCTACACCTTC.

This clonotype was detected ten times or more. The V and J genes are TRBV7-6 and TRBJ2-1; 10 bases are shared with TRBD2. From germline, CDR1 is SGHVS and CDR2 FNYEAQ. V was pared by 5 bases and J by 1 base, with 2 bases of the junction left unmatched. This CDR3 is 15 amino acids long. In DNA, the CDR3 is TGTGCCAGCAGCGGACTAGCGGTTTCCTACAATGAGCAGTTCTTC. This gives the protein CASSGLAVSYNEQFF.

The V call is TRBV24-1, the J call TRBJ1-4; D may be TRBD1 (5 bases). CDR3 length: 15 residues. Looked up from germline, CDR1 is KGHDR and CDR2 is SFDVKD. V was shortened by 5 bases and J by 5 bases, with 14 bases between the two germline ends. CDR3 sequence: CATSGSGTVNEKLFF. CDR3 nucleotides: TGTGCCACCAGTGGGTCCGGGACCGTGAATGAAAAACTGTTTTTT.

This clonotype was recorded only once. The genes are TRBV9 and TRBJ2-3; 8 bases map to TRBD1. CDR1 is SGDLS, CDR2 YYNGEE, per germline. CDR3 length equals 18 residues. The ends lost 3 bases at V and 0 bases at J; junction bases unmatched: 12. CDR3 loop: CASSGETDRAGSTDTQYF. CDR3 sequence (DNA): TGTGCCAGCAGCGGCGAAACGGACAGGGCTGGAAGCACAGATACGCAGTATTTT.

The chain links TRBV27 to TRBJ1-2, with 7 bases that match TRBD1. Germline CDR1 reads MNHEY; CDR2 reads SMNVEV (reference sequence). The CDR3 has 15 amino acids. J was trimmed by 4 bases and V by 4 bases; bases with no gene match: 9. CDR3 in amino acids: CASSSLADRLYGYTF. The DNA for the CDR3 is TGTGCCAGCAGTTCATTAGCGGACAGGCTCTATGGCTACACCTTC.

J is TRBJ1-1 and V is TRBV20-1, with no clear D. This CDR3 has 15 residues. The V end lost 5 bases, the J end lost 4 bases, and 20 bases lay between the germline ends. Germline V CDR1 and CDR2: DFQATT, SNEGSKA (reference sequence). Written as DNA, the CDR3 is TGCAGTGCTGAGCCCAGACTAACCTCGGGCACTGAAGCTTTCTTT. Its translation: CSAEPRLTSGTEAFF.

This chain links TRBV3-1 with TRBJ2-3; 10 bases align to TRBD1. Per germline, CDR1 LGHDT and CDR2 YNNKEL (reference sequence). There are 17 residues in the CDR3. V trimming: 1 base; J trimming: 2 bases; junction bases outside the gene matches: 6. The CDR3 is CASSQGDDRGPTDTQYF. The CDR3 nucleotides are TGTGCCAGCAGCCAAGGAGACGACAGGGGGCCCACAGATACGCAGTATTTT.

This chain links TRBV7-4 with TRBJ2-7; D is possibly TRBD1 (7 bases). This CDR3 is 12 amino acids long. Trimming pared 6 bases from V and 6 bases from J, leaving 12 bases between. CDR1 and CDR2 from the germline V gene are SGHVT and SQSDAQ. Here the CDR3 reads CASRRQGGEQYV. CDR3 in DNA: TGTGCCAGCAGACGACAGGGAGGCGAGCAGTACGTC.

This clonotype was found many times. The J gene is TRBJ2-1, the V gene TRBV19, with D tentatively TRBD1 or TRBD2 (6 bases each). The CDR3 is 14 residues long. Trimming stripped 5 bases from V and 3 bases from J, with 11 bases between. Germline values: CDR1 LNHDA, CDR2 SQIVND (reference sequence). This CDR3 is CASSYGGYYNEQFF. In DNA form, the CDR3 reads TGTGCCAGTAGTTACGGGGGCTACTACAATGAGCAGTTCTTC.

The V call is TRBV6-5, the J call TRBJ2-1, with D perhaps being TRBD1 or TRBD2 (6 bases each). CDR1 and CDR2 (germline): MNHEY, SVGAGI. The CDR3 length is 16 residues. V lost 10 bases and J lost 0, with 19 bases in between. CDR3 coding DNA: TGTGCCACCTGGCCGTTAGGGGGGCTCTCCTACAATGAGCAGTTCTTC. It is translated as CATWPLGGLSYNEQFF.

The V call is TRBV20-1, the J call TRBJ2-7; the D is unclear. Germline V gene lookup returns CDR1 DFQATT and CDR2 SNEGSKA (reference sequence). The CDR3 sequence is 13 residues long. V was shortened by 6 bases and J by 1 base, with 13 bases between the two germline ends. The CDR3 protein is CSAAVAASYEQYV. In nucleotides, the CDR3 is TGCAGTGCAGCCGTCGCGGCTTCCTACGAGCAGTACGTC.

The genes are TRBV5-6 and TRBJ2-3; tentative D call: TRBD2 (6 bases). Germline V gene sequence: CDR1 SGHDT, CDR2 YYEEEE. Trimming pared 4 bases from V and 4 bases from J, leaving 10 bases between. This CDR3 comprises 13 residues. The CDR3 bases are TGTGCCAGCAGCGGGGGAGGCTCAGATACGCAGTATTTT. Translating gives CASSGGGSDTQYF. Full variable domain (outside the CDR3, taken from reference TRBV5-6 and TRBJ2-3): DAGVTQSPTHLIKTRGQQVTLRCSPKSGHDTVSWYQQALGQGPQFIFQYYEEEERQRGNFPDRFSGHQFPNYSSELNVNALLLGDSALYLCASSGGGSDTQYFGPGTRLTVL.

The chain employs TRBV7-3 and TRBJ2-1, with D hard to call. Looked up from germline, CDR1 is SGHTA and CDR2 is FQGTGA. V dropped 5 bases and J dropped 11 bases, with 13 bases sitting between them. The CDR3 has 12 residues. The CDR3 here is CASSTSRDKQFF. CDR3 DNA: TGTGCCAGCAGCACGAGCCGTGATAAGCAGTTCTTC.

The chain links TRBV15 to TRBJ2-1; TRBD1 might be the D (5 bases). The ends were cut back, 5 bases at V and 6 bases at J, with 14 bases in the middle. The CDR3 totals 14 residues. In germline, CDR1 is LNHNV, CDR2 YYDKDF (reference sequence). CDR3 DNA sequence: TGTGCCACCAGCGGGGCTAGGTTGGGCAATGAGCAGTTCTTC. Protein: CATSGARLGNEQFF. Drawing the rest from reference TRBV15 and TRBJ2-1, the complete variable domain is DAMVIQNPRYQVTQFGKPVTLSCSQTLNHNVMYWYQQKSSQAPKLLFHYYDKDFNNEADTPDNFQSRRPNTSFCFLDIRSPGLGDTAMYLCATSGARLGNEQFFGPGTRLTVL.